This T cell receptor (beta chain) was recorded in a study of Graves' ophthalmopathy and Graves' hyperthyroidism. About the research overall: Peripheral blood was gathered at first diagnosis, ahead of any treatment whatsoever. General observations from the study: Detected in blood as well were most expanded thyroid clonotypes with frequency above 0.001.

RNA served as the template for amplifying TCR beta CDR3 regions. HTBI-primed RT-PCR formed the first round, and a multiplex PCR formed the second. In TCRdb, the multiplex PCR reads were re-called with MiXCR into one record per CDR3 protein. The repertoire has roughly 420,000 distinct CDR3 sequences, roughly 21% of them found once; the top ten carry under 3%. Hyperthyroidism counted as stable given no ophthalmopathy within 18 months of follow-up. This clonotype was observed at least ten times. Its antigen is undetermined. This TCR came from a woman aged 18-29 years with stable Graves' hyperthyroidism. Material for sequencing was peripheral blood.

The CDR3 is CASSLDGAGWLSNQPQHF. CDR3 DNA: TGTGCCAGCAGCTTAGATGGGGCAGGGTGGCTTAGCAATCAGCCCCAGCATTTT. J is TRBJ1-5 and V is TRBV11-2, with a tentative D call TRBD1 (5 bases). Looked up from germline, CDR1 is SGHAT and CDR2 is FQNNGV. Trimming cost V 0 bases and J 0 bases, with 15 bases left between them. CDR3 length: 18 amino acids. The full variable domain, rest sourced from reference TRBV11-2 and TRBJ1-5, is EAGVAQSPRYKIIEKRQSVAFWCNPISGHATLYWYQQILGQGPKLLIQFQNNGVVDDSQLPKDRFSAERLKGVDSTLKIQPAKLEDSAVYLCASSLDGAGWLSNQPQHFGDGTRLSIL.